These T cell receptor beta chains were read from a single sample in a study of blood T cell repertoires in COVID-19. TCRdb's copy holds only in-frame clones and misses some; the assay was immunoSEQ multiplex PCR. The profile covers about 210,000 clones, with about 91% appearing a single time and 1.2% taken by the ten largest. The sample taken for sequencing was peripheral blood. The receptors originated from a man aged 30-40 years with acute or convalescent COVID-19. Both conserved end residues are part of each CDR3. The order of the fields is J gene, D gene, V gene, clone size, CDR3 DNA, CDR3 protein. A D gene is named only where the DNA matches it firmly. Size is stated for part of the rows, as once, few or many counts, or as a class when the clone is expanded.

J gene: TRBJ2-7
D gene: TRBD2
V gene: TRBV28
clone size: -
CDR3 DNA: TGTGCCAGCCGAAGCGGGGGGATCTCCTACGAGCAGTACTTC
CDR3 protein: CASRSGGISYEQYF

J gene: TRBJ2-2
D gene: TRBD1
V gene: TRBV5-1
clone size: -
CDR3 DNA: TGCGCCAGCAGCCGGGGTCGGACAGGGGTGTTCACCGGGGAGCTGTTTTTT
CDR3 protein: CASSRGRTGVFTGELFF

J gene: TRBJ1-6
D gene: TRBD1
V gene: TRBV6-6
clone size: -
CDR3 DNA: TGTGCCAGCAGGACCCTCGAGGGACAGATTAATTCACCCCTCCACTTT
CDR3 protein: CASRTLEGQINSPLHF

J gene: TRBJ2-7
D gene: TRBD2
V gene: TRBV28
clone size: -
CDR3 DNA: TGTGCCAGCTCTAGCGGGCCCTACGAGCAGTACTTC
CDR3 protein: CASSSGPYEQYF

J gene: TRBJ1-6
D gene: TRBD1
V gene: TRBV19
clone size: -
CDR3 DNA: TGTGCCAGTAGTCGGGGGACAGGAAATAATTCACCCCTCCACTTT
CDR3 protein: CASSRGTGNNSPLHF

J gene: TRBJ2-7
D gene: -
V gene: TRBV6-5
clone size: -
CDR3 DNA: TGTGCCAGCAGTTCCTTGACAGGATCCTACGAGCAGTACTTC
CDR3 protein: CASSSLTGSYEQYF

J gene: TRBJ1-5
D gene: TRBD1
V gene: TRBV6-1
clone size: once
CDR3 DNA: TGTGCCAGCAGTGAAGTGAGGACAGGGAATCAGCCCCAGCATTTT
CDR3 protein: CASSEVRTGNQPQHF

J gene: TRBJ2-1
D gene: TRBD1
V gene: TRBV3-1/TRBV3-2
clone size: -
CDR3 DNA: TGTGCCAGCAGCCAGGGGGGCGGACAGGGGGCCCGCGGGCCCTACAATGAGCAGTTCTTC
CDR3 protein: CASSQGGGQGARGPYNEQFF

J gene: TRBJ1-5
D gene: -
V gene: TRBV2
clone size: -
CDR3 DNA: TGTGCCAGCAGTGATACTTATCGATATCAGCCCCAGCATTTT
CDR3 protein: CASSDTYRYQPQHF

J gene: TRBJ2-1
D gene: TRBD1
V gene: TRBV9
clone size: -
CDR3 DNA: TGTGCCAGCAGCATCCCCCGCGGGGACAGGGGCAATTTCTCCTACAATGAGCAGTTCTTC
CDR3 protein: CASSIPRGDRGNFSYNEQFF

J gene: TRBJ1-1
D gene: -
V gene: TRBV6-5
clone size: -
CDR3 DNA: TGTGCCAGCAGTTTGCAGGCGAACACTGAAGCTTTCTTT
CDR3 protein: CASSLQANTEAFF

J gene: TRBJ1-4
D gene: -
V gene: TRBV7-9
clone size: -
CDR3 DNA: TGTGCCAGCAGCTTAGATATCTCCGATGAGGGTGAAAAACTGTTTTTT
CDR3 protein: CASSLDISDEGEKLFF

J gene: TRBJ2-1
D gene: TRBD2
V gene: TRBV7-8
clone size: once
CDR3 DNA: TGTGCCAGCAGCTTAGCGTCCAGCGGGGTTCTACCCGAGCAGTTCTTC
CDR3 protein: CASSLASSGVLPEQFF

J gene: TRBJ2-7
D gene: TRBD1
V gene: TRBV29-1
clone size: -
CDR3 DNA: TGCAGCGTTGGGGTGACAGGGAATACCTACGAGCAGTACTTC
CDR3 protein: CSVGVTGNTYEQYF

J gene: TRBJ2-7
D gene: TRBD2
V gene: TRBV19
clone size: once
CDR3 DNA: TGTGCCAGTAGTATTGAACTAGCGAGGCACGAGCAGTACTTC
CDR3 protein: CASSIELARHEQYF

J gene: TRBJ2-2
D gene: TRBD2
V gene: TRBV30
clone size: -
CDR3 DNA: TGTGCCTGGAGTGTAGATAGCGGGAGGATATTCACCGGGGAGCTGTTTTTT
CDR3 protein: CAWSVDSGRIFTGELFF

J gene: TRBJ2-3
D gene: TRBD2
V gene: TRBV4-1
clone size: -
CDR3 DNA: TGCGCCAGCAGCCAAGTCCTAGCGGGAGGGCGGCTTACAGATACGCAGTATTTT
CDR3 protein: CASSQVLAGGRLTDTQYF

J gene: TRBJ1-2
D gene: -
V gene: TRBV27
clone size: once
CDR3 DNA: TGTGCCAGCAGTTTATCTAGGACTAATGGCTACACCTTC
CDR3 protein: CASSLSRTNGYTF

J gene: TRBJ2-7
D gene: -
V gene: TRBV5-3
clone size: -
CDR3 DNA: TGTGCCAGAAGCTTTTGTGTAGCGAGGTGGGAGCAGTACTTC
CDR3 protein: CARSFCVARWEQYF

J gene: TRBJ2-1
D gene: TRBD1
V gene: TRBV5-4
clone size: -
CDR3 DNA: TGTGCCAGCAGCCCTGGTGGCAGGGGGCATGATGAGCAGTTCTTC
CDR3 protein: CASSPGGRGHDEQFF

J gene: TRBJ2-3
D gene: -
V gene: TRBV12-5
clone size: -
CDR3 DNA: TGTGCTAGTGGTTTGGTAACGGGTCGAGGCACAGATACGCAGTATTTT
CDR3 protein: CASGLVTGRGTDTQYF

J gene: TRBJ1-5
D gene: TRBD1
V gene: TRBV4-1
clone size: once
CDR3 DNA: TGCGCCAGCAGCCAAGACAGGGGGCAGGATCAGCCCCAGCATTTT
CDR3 protein: CASSQDRGQDQPQHF

J gene: TRBJ2-1
D gene: TRBD2
V gene: TRBV30
clone size: -
CDR3 DNA: TGTGCCTGGAGTGTACTCGGGGGACTAGCGGGAGGAAAGCAGTTCTTC
CDR3 protein: CAWSVLGGLAGGKQFF

J gene: TRBJ1-2
D gene: TRBD1
V gene: TRBV27
clone size: -
CDR3 DNA: TGTGCCAGCAGTTTAATGGCAGGGGGGAGGTGGACCTTC
CDR3 protein: CASSLMAGGRWTF

J gene: TRBJ1-1
D gene: -
V gene: TRBV11-2
clone size: -
CDR3 DNA: TGTGCCAGCAGATCAGGGCGTAAGATGAACACTGAAGCTTTCTTT
CDR3 protein: CASRSGRKMNTEAFF

J gene: TRBJ2-2
D gene: TRBD2
V gene: TRBV5-4
clone size: once
CDR3 DNA: TGTGCCAGCAGCGGGGGACTAGCGGGAGGAACCGGGGAGCTGTTTTTT
CDR3 protein: CASSGGLAGGTGELFF

J gene: TRBJ1-2
D gene: TRBD1
V gene: TRBV28
clone size: -
CDR3 DNA: TGTGCCAGCAGTTTGGGGTACGACAGGGACACCTTC
CDR3 protein: CASSLGYDRDTF

J gene: TRBJ2-6
D gene: TRBD2
V gene: TRBV7-8
clone size: -
CDR3 DNA: TGTGCCAGCACCGGGGGGGGGCTCTCTGGGGCCAACGTCCTGACTTTC
CDR3 protein: CASTGGGLSGANVLTF

J gene: TRBJ1-3
D gene: -
V gene: TRBV19
clone size: -
CDR3 DNA: TGTGCCAGTAGTATGGACATCTTTAAAGGAAACACCATATATTTT
CDR3 protein: CASSMDIFKGNTIYF

J gene: TRBJ2-2
D gene: TRBD1
V gene: TRBV24-1
clone size: -
CDR3 DNA: TGTGCCACCGGCCTCCCGGGACAGGGAACCGGGGAGCTGTTTTTT
CDR3 protein: CATGLPGQGTGELFF

J gene: TRBJ2-3
D gene: TRBD2
V gene: TRBV9
clone size: few
CDR3 DNA: TGTGCCAGCAGCCGCCTCGGAGGGACTAGCGGAAGCACAGATACGCAGTATTTT
CDR3 protein: CASSRLGGTSGSTDTQYF

J gene: TRBJ2-7
D gene: TRBD1
V gene: TRBV4-1
clone size: once
CDR3 DNA: TGCGCCAGCAGCCAAGGGGACAGGGGGTATACCTACGAGCAGTACTTC
CDR3 protein: CASSQGDRGYTYEQYF

J gene: TRBJ2-7
D gene: TRBD1
V gene: TRBV12-5
clone size: once
CDR3 DNA: TGTGCTAGTGGCGGGACAGGGGTCTACGAGCAGTACTTC
CDR3 protein: CASGGTGVYEQYF

J gene: TRBJ1-2
D gene: TRBD1
V gene: TRBV28
clone size: -
CDR3 DNA: TGTGCCAGCAGTTTGGCTCAGGGGGTGAGAGGGTATGGCTACACCTTC
CDR3 protein: CASSLAQGVRGYGYTF

J gene: TRBJ2-1
D gene: -
V gene: TRBV6-5
clone size: -
CDR3 DNA: TGTGCCAGCTTCCAGTACAATGAGCAGTTCTTC
CDR3 protein: CASFQYNEQFF

J gene: TRBJ1-2
D gene: -
V gene: TRBV19
clone size: few
CDR3 DNA: TGTGCCAGTAATCCGAATTCCCTGGACAAGTTTGACTATGGCTACACCTTC
CDR3 protein: CASNPNSLDKFDYGYTF

J gene: TRBJ2-2
D gene: TRBD2
V gene: TRBV11-1
clone size: -
CDR3 DNA: TGTGCCAGCAGCTCCGGGGTAGCGGGACAAACCGGGGAGCTGTTTTTT
CDR3 protein: CASSSGVAGQTGELFF

J gene: TRBJ2-3
D gene: -
V gene: TRBV5-6
clone size: -
CDR3 DNA: TGTGCCAGCAGCGGGGAGGGGGACTACACAGATACGCAGTATTTT
CDR3 protein: CASSGEGDYTDTQYF

J gene: TRBJ1-5
D gene: -
V gene: TRBV21-1
clone size: -
CDR3 DNA: TGTGCCAGCACCTCGGCTAAGGTTGGGTCACGGGGCAATCAGCCCCAGCATTTT
CDR3 protein: CASTSAKVGSRGNQPQHF

J gene: TRBJ2-5
D gene: TRBD1
V gene: TRBV7-9
clone size: -
CDR3 DNA: TGTGCCAGCAGCTCCAAGGAGGACAGGCCCGTGGAGACCCAGTACTTC
CDR3 protein: CASSSKEDRPVETQYF

J gene: TRBJ1-3
D gene: -
V gene: TRBV28
clone size: -
CDR3 DNA: TGTGCCAGCCTGCGGCCAGGGGAAGGAAACACCATATATTTT
CDR3 protein: CASLRPGEGNTIYF

J gene: TRBJ1-1
D gene: -
V gene: TRBV6-1
clone size: -
CDR3 DNA: TGTGCCAGCAGTGAAACCCCTCTAGAGACAGGTGAAGCTTTCTTT
CDR3 protein: CASSETPLETGEAFF

J gene: TRBJ2-7
D gene: -
V gene: TRBV28
clone size: -
CDR3 DNA: TGTGCCAGTGGGGCTGGGCTGAACGAGCAGTACTTC
CDR3 protein: CASGAGLNEQYF

J gene: TRBJ1-2
D gene: -
V gene: TRBV10-2
clone size: -
CDR3 DNA: TGCGCCAGCAGTGACATGTCTATTTCGGTTGGCTACACCTTC
CDR3 protein: CASSDMSISVGYTF